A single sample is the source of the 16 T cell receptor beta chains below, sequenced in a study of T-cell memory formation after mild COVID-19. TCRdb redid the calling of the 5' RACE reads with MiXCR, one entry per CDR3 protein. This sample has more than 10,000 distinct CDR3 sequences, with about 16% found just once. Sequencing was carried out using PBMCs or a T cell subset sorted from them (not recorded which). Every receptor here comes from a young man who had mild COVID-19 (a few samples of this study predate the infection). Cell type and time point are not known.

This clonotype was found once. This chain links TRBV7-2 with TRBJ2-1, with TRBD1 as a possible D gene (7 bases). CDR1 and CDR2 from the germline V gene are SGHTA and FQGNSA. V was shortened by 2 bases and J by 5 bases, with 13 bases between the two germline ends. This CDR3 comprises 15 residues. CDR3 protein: CASSLTRGADNEQFF. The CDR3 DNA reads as TGTGCCAGCAGCTTAACCAGGGGGGCAGACAATGAGCAGTTCTTC.

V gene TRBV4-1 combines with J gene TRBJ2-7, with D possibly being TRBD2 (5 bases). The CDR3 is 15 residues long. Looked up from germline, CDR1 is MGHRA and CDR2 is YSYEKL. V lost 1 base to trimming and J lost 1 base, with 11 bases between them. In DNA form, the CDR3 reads TGCGCCAGCAGCCAAGTGTGGACTCTTTCCTACGAGCAGTACTTC. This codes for CASSQVWTLSYEQYF.

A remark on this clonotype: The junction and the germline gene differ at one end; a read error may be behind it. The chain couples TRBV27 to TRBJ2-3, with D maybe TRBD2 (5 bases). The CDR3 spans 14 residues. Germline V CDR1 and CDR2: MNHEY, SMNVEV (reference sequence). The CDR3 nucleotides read TGTGCCAGCAGAATACTAGGACCCACAGATAAGCAGTATTTT. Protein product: CASRILGPTDKQYF.

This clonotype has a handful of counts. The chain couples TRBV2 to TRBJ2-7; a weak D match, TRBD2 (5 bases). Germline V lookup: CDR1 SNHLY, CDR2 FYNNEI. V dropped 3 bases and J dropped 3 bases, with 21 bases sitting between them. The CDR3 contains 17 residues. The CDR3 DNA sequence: TGTGCCAGCAGTGACCCCCCGTGGACGGGGAACCTCTACGAGCAGTACTTC. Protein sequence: CASSDPPWTGNLYEQYF.

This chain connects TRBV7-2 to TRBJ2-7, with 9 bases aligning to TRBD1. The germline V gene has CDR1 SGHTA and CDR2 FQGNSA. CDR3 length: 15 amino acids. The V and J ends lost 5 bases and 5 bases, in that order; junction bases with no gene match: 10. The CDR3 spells CASSLGQGWSNEQYF. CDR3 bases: TGTGCCAGCAGCCTGGGACAGGGTTGGTCCAACGAGCAGTACTTC.

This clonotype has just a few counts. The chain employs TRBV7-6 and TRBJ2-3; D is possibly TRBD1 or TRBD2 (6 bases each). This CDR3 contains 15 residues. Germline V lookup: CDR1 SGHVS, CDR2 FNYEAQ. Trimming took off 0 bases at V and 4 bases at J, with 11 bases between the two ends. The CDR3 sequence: CASSLAGGPPDTQYF. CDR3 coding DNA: TGTGCCAGCAGCTTAGCGGGGGGCCCCCCAGATACGCAGTATTTT. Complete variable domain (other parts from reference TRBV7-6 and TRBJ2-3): GAGVSQSPRYKVTKRGQDVALRCDPISGHVSLYWYRQALGQGPEFLTYFNYEAQQDKSGLPNDRFSAERPEGSISTLTIQRTEQRDSAMYRCASSLAGGPPDTQYFGPGTRLTVL.

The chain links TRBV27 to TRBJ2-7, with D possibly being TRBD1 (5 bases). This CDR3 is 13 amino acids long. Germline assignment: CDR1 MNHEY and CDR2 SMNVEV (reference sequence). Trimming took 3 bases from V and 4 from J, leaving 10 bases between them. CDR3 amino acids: CASSLTVEYEQYF. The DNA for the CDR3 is TGTGCCAGCAGTTTGACAGTCGAGTACGAGCAGTACTTC.

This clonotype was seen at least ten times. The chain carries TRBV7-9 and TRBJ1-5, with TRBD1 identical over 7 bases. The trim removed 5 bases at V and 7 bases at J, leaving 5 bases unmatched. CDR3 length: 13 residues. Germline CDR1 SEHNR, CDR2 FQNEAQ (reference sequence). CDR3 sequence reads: CASSPGGNQPQHF. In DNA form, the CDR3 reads TGTGCCAGCAGCCCAGGGGGGAACCAGCCCCAGCATTTT.

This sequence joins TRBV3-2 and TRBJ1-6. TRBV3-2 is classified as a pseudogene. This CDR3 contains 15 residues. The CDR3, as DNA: TGTGCCAGCAGCCAAGATACCTCCGGAACTTCACCCCTCCACTTT. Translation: CASSQDTSGTSPLHF.

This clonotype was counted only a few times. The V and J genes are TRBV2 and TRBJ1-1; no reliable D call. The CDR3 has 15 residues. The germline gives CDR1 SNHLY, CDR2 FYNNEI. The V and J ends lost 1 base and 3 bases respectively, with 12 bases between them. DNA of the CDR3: TGTGCCAGCAGTGAAGGGTTTGCGGGTTACACTGAAGCTTTCTTT. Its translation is CASSEGFAGYTEAFF.

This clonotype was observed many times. The CDR3 DNA is TGTGCCATCAGCCTCGGGACAAACACCGGGGAGCTGTTTTTT. Translation: CAISLGTNTGELFF. V usage is TRBV10-3 and J usage is TRBJ2-2; the D gene is possibly TRBD1 (6 bases). CDR3 length: 14 residues. Trimming shortened V by 6 bases and J by 2 bases, and 10 bases separated the two germline ends. Germline loops: CDR1 ENHRY, CDR2 SYGVKD.

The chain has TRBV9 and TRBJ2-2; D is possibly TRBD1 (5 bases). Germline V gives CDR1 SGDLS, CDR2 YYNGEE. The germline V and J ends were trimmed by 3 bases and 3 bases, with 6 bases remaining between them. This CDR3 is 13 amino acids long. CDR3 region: CASSDRYTGELFF. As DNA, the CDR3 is TGTGCCAGCAGCGACAGGTACACCGGGGAGCTGTTTTTT.

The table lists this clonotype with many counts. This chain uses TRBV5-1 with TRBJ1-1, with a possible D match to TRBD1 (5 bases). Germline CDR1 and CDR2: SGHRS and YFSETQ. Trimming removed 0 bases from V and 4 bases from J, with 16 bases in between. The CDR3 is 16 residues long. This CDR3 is CASSLAVVRQGTEAFF. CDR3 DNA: TGCGCCAGCAGCTTGGCCGTCGTCCGTCAGGGCACTGAAGCTTTCTTT.

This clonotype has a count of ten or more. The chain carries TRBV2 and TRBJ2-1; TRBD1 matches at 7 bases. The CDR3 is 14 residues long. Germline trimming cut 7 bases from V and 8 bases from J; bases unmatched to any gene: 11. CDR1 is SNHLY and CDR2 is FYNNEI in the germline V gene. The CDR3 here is CASTGQVFGDEQFF. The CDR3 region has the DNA TGTGCCAGCACCGGACAGGTTTTTGGCGATGAGCAGTTCTTC.

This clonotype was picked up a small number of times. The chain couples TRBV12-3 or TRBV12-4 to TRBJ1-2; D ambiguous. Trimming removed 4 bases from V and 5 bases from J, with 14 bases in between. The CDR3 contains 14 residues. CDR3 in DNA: TGTGCCAGCAGTTCGGGCACCCAGCTATATGGCTACACCTTC. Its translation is CASSSGTQLYGYTF.

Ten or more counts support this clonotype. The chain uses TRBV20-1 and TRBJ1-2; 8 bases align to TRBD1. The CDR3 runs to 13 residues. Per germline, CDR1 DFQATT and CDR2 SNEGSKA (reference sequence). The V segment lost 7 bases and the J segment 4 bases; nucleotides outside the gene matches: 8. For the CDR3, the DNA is TGCAGTGTTCGAGACAGGGGCGGCTATGGCTACACCTTC. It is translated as CSVRDRGGYGYTF.